The T cell receptor beta chain described here comes from a study of T cell responses to AZD1222 COVID-19 vaccine. Looking at the study overall: Samples with a second dose at about 4 or about 12 weeks were pooled together.

This clone has at least ten counts. Its target is unknown. Assay used: immunoSEQ multiplex PCR; TCRdb lists only in-frame clones, some missing. Among about 120,000 clones listed, 88% were seen once. Study findings and constraints: A mostly white British donor set with more females was recruited, and clonal diversity was possibly underestimated. Epitopes outside B.1.351 and B.1.1.7 mutated regions reportedly drew nearly half of spike TCRs. Seropositive AZD1222 recipients at baseline numbered only five or six.

The material sequenced was peripheral blood, taken on day 0 of AZD1222 vaccination. This clonotype originated in an adult in good health.

As DNA, the CDR3 is TGTGCCAGTACCGACAGGTCGGGAAATGGCTACACCTTC. Translating it yields CASTDRSGNGYTF. The J gene is TRBJ1-2, the V gene TRBV19; TRBD1 might be the D (6 bases). CDR1 is LNHDA, CDR2 SQIVND, per germline (reference sequence). CDR3 length: 13 residues. V was trimmed by 7 bases and J by 6 bases, leaving 15 bases between them. The entire variable domain, with the rest obtained from reference TRBV19 and TRBJ1-2, is as follows: DGGITQSPKYLFRKEGQNVTLSCEQNLNHDAMYWYRQDPGQGLRLIYYSQIVNDFQKGDIAEGYSVSREKKESFPLTVTSAQKNPTAFYLCASTDRSGNGYTFGSGTRLTVV.